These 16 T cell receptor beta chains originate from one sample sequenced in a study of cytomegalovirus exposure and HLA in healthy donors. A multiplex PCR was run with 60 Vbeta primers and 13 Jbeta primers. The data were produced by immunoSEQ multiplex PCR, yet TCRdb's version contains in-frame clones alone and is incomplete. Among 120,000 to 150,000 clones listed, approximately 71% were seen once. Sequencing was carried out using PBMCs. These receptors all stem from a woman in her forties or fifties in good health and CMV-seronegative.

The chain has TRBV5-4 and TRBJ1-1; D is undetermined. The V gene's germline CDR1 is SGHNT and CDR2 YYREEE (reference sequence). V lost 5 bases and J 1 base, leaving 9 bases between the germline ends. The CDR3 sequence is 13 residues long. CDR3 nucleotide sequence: TGTGCCAGCAGACGCTCACAGAACACTGAAGCTTTCTTT. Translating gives CASRRSQNTEAFF.

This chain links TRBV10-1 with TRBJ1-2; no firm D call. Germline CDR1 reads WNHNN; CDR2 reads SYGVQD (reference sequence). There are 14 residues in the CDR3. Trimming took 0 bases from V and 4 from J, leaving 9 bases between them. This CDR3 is CASSESTWAYGYTF. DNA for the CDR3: TGCGCCAGCAGTGAGTCGACGTGGGCCTATGGCTACACCTTC.

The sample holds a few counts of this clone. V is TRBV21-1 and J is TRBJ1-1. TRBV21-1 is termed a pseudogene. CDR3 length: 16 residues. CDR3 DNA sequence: TGTGCCAGCAGCAAAGACAGGCCAGCGGGTAACACTGAAGCTTTCTTT. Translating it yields CASSKDRPAGNTEAFF.

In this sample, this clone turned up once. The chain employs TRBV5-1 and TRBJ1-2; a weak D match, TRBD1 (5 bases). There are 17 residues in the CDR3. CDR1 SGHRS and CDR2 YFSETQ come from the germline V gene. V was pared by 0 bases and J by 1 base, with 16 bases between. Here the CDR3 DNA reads TGCGCCAGCAGCTTGGCCCTTTCAGCGGGGGGTAACTATGGCTACACCTTC. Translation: CASSLALSAGGNYGYTF.

Here the CDR3 DNA reads TGTGCCAGAAGCTTGGCCAAAGGACAGGGGGCAAATGAGCAGTTCTTC. Residues: CARSLAKGQGANEQFF. The gene calls are TRBV5-3 and TRBJ2-1, with TRBD1 matching 11 bases. TRBV5-3 is assigned to the ORF class and has an uncertain function. The CDR3 covers 16 residues. The V gene end was trimmed by 0 bases and the J gene end by 7 bases; junction bases not matched to a gene: 6.

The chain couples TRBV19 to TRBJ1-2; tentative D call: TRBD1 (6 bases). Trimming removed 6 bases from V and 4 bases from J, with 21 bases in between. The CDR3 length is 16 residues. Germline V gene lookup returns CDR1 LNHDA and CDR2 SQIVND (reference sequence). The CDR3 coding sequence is TGTGCCAGTAGCCGCGGGGGCGAGGGCGAGGTCTATGGCTACACCTTC. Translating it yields CASSRGGEGEVYGYTF.

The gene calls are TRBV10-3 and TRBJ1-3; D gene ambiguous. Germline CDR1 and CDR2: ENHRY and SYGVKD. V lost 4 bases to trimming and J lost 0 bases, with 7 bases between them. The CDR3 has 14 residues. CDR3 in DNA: TGTGCCATCAGTGGGGGAGTCTCTGGAAACACCATATATTTT. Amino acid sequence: CAISGGVSGNTIYF.

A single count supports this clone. CDR3 loop: CASSSGNTEAFF. As DNA, the CDR3 is TGTGCCAGCAGTTCCGGTAACACTGAAGCTTTCTTT. This chain joins TRBV28 and TRBJ1-1; no definite D call. Germline V lookup: CDR1 MDHEN, CDR2 SYDVKM. V was trimmed by 4 bases and J by 2 bases, leaving 5 bases between them. There are 12 residues in the CDR3.

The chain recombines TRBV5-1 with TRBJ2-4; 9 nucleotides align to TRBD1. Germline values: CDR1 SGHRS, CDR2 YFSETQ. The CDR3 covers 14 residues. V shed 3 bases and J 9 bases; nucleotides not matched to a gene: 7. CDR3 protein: CASSYGQGNAIQYF. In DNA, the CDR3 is TGCGCCAGCAGCTACGGACAGGGGAACGCCATTCAGTACTTC.

CDR3 coding DNA: TGCGCCAGCAGTACCATCTCCGGGATTGCCCCGCCTGAGCAGTTCTTC. Its translation: CASSTISGIAPPEQFF. The J gene is TRBJ2-1, the V gene TRBV10-1; perhaps TRBD2 as D (5 bases). V was trimmed by 5 bases and J by 9 bases, leaving 23 bases between them. CDR3 length: 16 residues. Germline V lookup: CDR1 WNHNN, CDR2 SYGVQD (reference sequence).

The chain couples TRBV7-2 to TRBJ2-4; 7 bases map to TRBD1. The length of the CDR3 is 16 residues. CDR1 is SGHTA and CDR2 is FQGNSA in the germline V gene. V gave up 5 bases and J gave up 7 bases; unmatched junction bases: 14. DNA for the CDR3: TGTGCCAGCAGCCCCCAAACCGGGACAGCCTGGAACATTCAGTACTTC. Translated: CASSPQTGTAWNIQYF.

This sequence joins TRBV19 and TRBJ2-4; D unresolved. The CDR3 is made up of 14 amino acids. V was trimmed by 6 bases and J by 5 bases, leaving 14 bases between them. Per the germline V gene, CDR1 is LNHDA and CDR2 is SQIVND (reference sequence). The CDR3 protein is CASSQSGPQNIQYF. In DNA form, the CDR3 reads TGTGCCAGTAGCCAGAGTGGGCCGCAAAACATTCAGTACTTC.

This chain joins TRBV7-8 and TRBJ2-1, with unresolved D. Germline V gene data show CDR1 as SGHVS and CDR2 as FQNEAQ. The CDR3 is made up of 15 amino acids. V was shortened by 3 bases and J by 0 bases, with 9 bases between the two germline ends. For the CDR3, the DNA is TGTGCCAGCAGCTTTGGGTTAGCCTCCTACAATGAGCAGTTCTTC. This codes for CASSFGLASYNEQFF.

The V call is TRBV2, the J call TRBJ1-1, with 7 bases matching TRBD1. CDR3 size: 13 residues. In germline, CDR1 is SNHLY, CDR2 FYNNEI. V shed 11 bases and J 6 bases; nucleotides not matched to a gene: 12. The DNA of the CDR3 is TGTGCCGGACGAGACAGGGTCGAGGCTGAAGCTTTCTTT. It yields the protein CAGRDRVEAEAFF.

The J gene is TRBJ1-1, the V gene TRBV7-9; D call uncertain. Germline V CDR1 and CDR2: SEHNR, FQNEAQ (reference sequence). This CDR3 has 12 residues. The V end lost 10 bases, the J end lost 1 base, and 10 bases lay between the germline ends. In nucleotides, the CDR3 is TGTGCCATGACGGGAGGGAACACTGAAGCTTTCTTT. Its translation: CAMTGGNTEAFF.

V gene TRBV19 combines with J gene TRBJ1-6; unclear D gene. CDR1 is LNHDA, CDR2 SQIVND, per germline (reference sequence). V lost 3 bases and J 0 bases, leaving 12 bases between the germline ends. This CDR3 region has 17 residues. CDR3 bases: TGTGCCAGTAGTATGAGGGTTGCAAGCTCCTATAATTCACCCCTCCACTTT. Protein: CASSMRVASSYNSPLHF. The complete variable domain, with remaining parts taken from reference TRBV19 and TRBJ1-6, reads DGGITQSPKYLFRKEGQNVTLSCEQNLNHDAMYWYRQDPGQGLRLIYYSQIVNDFQKGDIAEGYSVSREKKESFPLTVTSAQKNPTAFYLCASSMRVASSYNSPLHFGNGTRLTVT.